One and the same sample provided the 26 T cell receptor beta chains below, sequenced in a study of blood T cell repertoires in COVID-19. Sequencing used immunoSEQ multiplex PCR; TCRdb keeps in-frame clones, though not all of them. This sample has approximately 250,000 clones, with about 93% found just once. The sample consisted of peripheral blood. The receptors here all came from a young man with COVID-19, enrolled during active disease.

For the CDR3, the DNA is TGTGCCAGTAAAAGACAGGGCTCTAATGAAAAACTGTTTTTT. Encoded protein: CASKRQGSNEKLFF. V gene TRBV19 combines with J gene TRBJ1-4, with 7 positions matching TRBD1. The CDR3 is 14 residues long. CDR1 is LNHDA and CDR2 is SQIVND in the germline V gene (reference sequence). The V gene end was trimmed by 7 bases and the J gene end by 3 bases; junction bases not matched to a gene: 5.

CDR3 DNA sequence: TGTGCCAGCAGACCCGGGACAGGGCACACTGAAGCTTTCTTT. This encodes CASRPGTGHTEAFF. The J gene is TRBJ1-1, the V gene TRBV7-9, with 9 nucleotides matching TRBD1. Germline V gives CDR1 SEHNR, CDR2 FQNEAQ (reference sequence). The CDR3 sequence is 14 residues long. V lost 6 bases, J lost 3 bases, and 5 bases stayed unmatched.

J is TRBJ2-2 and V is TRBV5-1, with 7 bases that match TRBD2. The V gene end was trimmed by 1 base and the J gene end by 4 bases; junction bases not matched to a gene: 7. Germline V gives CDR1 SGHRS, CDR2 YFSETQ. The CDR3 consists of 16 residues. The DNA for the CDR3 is TGCGCCAGCAGCTTGAAGGCGGGAGCCGCCACCGGGGAGCTGTTTTTT. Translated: CASSLKAGAATGELFF.

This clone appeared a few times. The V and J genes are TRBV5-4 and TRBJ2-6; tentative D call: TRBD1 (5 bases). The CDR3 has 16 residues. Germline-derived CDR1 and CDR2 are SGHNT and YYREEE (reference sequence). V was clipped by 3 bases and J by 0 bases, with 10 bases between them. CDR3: CASSSPGRSGANVLTF. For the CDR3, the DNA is TGTGCCAGCAGCTCTCCAGGGCGCTCTGGGGCCAACGTCCTGACTTTC.

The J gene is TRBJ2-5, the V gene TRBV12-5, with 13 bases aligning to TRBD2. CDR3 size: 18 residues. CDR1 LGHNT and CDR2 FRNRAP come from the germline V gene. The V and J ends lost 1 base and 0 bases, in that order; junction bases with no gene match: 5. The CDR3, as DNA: TGTGCTAGTGGTTTGGGGACTAGCGGGGGACTGTACCAAGAGACCCAGTACTTC. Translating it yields CASGLGTSGGLYQETQYF. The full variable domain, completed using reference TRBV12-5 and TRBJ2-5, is DARVTQTPRHKVTEMGQEVTMRCQPILGHNTVFWYRQTMMQGLELLAYFRNRAPLDDSGMPKDRFSAEMPDATLATLKIQPSEPRDSAVYFCASGLGTSGGLYQETQYFGPGTRLLVL.

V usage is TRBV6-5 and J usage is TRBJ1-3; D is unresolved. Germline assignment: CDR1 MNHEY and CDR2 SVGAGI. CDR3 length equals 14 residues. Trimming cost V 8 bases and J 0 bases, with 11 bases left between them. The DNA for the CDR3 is TGTGCCAGCGAGGGTCCCAGCTCTGGAAACACCATATATTTT. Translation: CASEGPSSGNTIYF.

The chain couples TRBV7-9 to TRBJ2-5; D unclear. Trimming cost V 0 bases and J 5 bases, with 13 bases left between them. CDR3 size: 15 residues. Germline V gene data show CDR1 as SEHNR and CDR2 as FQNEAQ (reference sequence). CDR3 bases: TGTGCCAGCAGCTTAGCGATGGGTTTCGGGGAGACCCAGTACTTC. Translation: CASSLAMGFGETQYF.

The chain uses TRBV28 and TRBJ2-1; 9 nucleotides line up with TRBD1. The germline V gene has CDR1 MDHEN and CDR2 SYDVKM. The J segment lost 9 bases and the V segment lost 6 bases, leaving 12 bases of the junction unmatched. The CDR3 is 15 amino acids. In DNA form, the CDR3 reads TGTGCCAGCAGCACAGGGGGCCGCCCCCCCTTTGAGCAGTTCTTC. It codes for CASSTGGRPPFEQFF.

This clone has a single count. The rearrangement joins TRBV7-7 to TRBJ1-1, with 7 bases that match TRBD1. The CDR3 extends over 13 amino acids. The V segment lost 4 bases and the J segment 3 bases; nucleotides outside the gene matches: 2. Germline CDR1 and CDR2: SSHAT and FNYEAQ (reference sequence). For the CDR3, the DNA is TGTGCCAGCAGCTCAGGGACAGACACTGAAGCTTTCTTT. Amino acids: CASSSGTDTEAFF.

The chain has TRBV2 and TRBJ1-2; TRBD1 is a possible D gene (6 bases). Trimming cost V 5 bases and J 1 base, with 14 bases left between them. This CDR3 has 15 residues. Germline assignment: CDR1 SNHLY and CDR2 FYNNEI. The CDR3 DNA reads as TGTGCCAGCAGTTACAGCGGGACACTTAACTATGGCTACACCTTC. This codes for CASSYSGTLNYGYTF. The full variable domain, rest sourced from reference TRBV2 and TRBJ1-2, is EPEVTQTPSHQVTQMGQEVILRCVPISNHLYFYWYRQILGQKVEFLVSFYNNEISEKSEIFDDQFSVERPDGSNFTLKIRSTKLEDSAMYFCASSYSGTLNYGYTFGSGTRLTVV.

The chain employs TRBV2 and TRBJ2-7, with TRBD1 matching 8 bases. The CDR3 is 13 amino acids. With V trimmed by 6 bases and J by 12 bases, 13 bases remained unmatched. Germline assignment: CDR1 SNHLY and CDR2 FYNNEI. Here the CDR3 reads CASRGELGTGGYF. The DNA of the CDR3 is TGTGCCAGCAGAGGCGAACTAGGGACAGGCGGGTACTTC.

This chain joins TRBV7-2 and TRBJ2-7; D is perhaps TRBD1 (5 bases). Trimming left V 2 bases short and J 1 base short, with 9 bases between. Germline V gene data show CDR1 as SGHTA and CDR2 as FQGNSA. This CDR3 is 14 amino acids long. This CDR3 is CASSLSDSSYEQYF. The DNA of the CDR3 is TGTGCCAGCAGCTTATCCGACAGTTCCTACGAGCAGTACTTC.

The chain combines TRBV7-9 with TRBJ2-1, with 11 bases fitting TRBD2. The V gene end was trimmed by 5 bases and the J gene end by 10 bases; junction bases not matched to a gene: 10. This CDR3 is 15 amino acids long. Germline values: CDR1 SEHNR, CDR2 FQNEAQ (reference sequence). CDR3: CASSRTLAGDSEQFF. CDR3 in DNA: TGTGCCAGCAGCCGAACACTAGCGGGGGATAGCGAGCAGTTCTTC.

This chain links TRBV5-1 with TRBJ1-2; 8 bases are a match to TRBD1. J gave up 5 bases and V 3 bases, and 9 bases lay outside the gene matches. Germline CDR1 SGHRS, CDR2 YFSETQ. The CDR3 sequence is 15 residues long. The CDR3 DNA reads TGCGCCAGCAGCTCGACCCCGACAGGGGATTATGGCTACACCTTC. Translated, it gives CASSSTPTGDYGYTF.

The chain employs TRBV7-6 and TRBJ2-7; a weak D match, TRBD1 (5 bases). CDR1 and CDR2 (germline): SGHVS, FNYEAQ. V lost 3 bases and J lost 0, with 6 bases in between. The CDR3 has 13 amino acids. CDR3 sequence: CASSFGHSYEQYF. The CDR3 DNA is TGTGCCAGCAGCTTTGGACACTCCTACGAGCAGTACTTC.

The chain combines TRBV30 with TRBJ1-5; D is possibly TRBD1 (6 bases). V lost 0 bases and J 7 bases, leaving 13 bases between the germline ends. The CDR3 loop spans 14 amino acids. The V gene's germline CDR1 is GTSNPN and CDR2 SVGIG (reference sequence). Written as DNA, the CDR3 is TGTGCCTGGAGTGTACAGTCAGGGGCCCAGCCCCAGCATTTT. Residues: CAWSVQSGAQPQHF.

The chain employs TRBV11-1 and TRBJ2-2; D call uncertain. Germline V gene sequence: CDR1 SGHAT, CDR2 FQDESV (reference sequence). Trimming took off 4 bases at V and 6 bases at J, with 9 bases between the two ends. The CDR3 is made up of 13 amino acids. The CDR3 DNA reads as TGTGCCAGCAGCTCCCCCGTCGCCGGGGAGCTGTTTTTT. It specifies CASSSPVAGELFF. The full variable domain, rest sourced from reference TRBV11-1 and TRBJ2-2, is EAEVAQSPRYKITEKSQAVAFWCDPISGHATLYWYRQILGQGPELLVQFQDESVVDDSQLPKDRFSAERLKGVDSTLKIQPAELGDSAMYLCASSSPVAGELFFGEGSRLTVL.

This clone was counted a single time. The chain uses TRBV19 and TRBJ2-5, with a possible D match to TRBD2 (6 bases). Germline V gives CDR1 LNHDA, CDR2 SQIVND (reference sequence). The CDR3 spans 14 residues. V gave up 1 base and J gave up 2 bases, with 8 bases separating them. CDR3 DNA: TGTGCCAGTAGTATAGGGGGGGTACAAGAGACCCAGTACTTC. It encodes CASSIGGVQETQYF.

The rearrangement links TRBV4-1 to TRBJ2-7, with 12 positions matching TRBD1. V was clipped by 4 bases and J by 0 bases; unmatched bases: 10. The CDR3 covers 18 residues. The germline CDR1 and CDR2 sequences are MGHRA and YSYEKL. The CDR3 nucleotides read TGCGCCAGCAGCCCAACCGGGACAGGGGGCAAATTCTCCTACGAGCAGTACTTC. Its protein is CASSPTGTGGKFSYEQYF.

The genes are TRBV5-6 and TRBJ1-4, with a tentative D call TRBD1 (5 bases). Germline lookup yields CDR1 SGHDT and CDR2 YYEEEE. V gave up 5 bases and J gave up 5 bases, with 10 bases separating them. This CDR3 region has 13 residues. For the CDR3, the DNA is TGTGCCAGCAGTACCACAGGAAATGAAAAACTGTTTTTT. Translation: CASSTTGNEKLFF.

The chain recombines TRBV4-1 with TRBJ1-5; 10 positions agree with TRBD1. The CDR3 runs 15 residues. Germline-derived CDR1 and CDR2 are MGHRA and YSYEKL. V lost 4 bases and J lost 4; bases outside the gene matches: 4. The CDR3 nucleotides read TGCGCCAGCAGCCCAGACAGGGGGCAGAATCAGCCCCAGCATTTT. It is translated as CASSPDRGQNQPQHF.

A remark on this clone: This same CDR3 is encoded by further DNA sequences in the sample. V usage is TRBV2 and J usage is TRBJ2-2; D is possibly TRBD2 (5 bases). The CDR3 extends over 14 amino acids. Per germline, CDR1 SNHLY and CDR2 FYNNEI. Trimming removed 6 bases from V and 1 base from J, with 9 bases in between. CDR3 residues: CASREDRNTGELFF. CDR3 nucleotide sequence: TGTGCCAGCAGGGAGGACCGGAACACCGGGGAGCTGTTTTTT.

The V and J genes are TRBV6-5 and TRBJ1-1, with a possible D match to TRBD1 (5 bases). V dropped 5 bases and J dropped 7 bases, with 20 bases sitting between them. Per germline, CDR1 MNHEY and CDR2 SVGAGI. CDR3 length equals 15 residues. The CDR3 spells CASSTAQWGLGEAFF. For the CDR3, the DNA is TGTGCCAGCAGTACCGCCCAGTGGGGACTGGGTGAAGCTTTCTTT.

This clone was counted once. Written as DNA, the CDR3 is TGTGCCACCAGCAGAGACAGGGGAGAGGGTCAGCCCCAGCATTTT. The encoded protein is CATSRDRGEGQPQHF. The chain combines TRBV15 with TRBJ1-5, with D possibly TRBD1 on 6 matching bases. There are 15 residues in the CDR3. V was shortened by 0 bases and J by 6 bases, with 12 bases between the two germline ends. CDR1 and CDR2 (germline): LNHNV, YYDKDF (reference sequence).

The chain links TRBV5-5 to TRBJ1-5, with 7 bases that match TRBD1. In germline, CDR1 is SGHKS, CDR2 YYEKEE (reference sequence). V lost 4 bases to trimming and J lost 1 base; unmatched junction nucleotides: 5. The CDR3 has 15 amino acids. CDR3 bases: TGTGCCAGCAGCCTACGACAGGGAAGCAATCAGCCCCAGCATTTT. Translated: CASSLRQGSNQPQHF.

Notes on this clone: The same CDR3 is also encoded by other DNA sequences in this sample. The CDR3, as DNA: TGCGCCAGCAGCTTGAAGGGCGGACTCTCCTACGAGCAGTACTTC. It codes for CASSLKGGLSYEQYF. The chain is built from TRBV5-1 and TRBJ2-7; TRBD2 is a possible D gene (5 bases). From germline, CDR1 is SGHRS and CDR2 YFSETQ. The ends were cut back, 1 base at V and 0 bases at J, with 11 bases in the middle. The CDR3 loop spans 15 amino acids.